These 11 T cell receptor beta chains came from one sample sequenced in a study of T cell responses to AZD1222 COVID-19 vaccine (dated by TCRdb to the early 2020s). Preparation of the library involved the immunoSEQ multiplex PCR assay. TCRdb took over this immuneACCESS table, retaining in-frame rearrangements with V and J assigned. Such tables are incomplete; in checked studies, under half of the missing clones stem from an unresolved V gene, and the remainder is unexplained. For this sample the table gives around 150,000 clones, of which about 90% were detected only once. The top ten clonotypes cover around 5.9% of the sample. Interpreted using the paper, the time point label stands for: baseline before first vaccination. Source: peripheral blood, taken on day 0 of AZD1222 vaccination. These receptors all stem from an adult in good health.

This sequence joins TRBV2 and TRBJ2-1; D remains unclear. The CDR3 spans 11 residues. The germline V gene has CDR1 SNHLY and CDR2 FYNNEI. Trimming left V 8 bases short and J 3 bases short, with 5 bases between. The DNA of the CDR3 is TGTGCCAGCGGGTACTACAATGAGCAGTTCTTC. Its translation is CASGYYNEQFF.

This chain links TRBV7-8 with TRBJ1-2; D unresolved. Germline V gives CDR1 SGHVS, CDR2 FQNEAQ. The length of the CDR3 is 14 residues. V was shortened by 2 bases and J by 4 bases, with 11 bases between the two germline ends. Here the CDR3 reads CASSLLESAYGYTF. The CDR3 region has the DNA TGTGCCAGCAGCTTACTAGAGTCCGCCTATGGCTACACCTTC. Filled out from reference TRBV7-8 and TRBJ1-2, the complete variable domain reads GAGVSQSPRYKVAKRGQDVALRCDPISGHVSLFWYQQALGQGPEFLTYFQNEAQLDKSGLPSDRFFAERPEGSVSTLKIQRTQQEDSAVYLCASSLLESAYGYTFGSGTRLTVV.

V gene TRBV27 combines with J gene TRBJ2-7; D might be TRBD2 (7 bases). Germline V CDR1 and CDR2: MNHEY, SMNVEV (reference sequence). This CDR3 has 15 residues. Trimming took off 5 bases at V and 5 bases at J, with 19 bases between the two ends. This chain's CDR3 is CASSPRGDNRNEQYF. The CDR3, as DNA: TGTGCCAGCAGTCCCCGGGGGGACAATAGGAACGAGCAGTACTTC.

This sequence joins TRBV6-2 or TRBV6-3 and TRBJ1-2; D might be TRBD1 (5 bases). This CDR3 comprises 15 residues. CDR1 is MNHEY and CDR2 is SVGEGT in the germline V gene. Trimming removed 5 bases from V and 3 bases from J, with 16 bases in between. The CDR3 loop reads CASSNGGEPHYGYTF. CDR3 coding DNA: TGTGCCAGCAGTAATGGGGGGGAACCGCACTATGGCTACACCTTC.

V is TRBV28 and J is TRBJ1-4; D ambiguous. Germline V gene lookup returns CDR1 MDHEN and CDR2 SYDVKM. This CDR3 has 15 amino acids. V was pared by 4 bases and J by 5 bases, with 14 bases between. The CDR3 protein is CASSSHDGKNEKLFF. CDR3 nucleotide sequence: TGTGCCAGCAGTTCTCACGACGGTAAAAATGAAAAACTGTTTTTT.

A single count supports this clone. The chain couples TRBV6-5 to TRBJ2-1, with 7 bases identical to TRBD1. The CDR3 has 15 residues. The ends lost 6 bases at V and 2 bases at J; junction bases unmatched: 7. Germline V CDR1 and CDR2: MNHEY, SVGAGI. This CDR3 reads CASSRRDRTYNEQFF. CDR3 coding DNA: TGTGCCAGCAGCCGCCGGGACAGAACCTACAATGAGCAGTTCTTC.

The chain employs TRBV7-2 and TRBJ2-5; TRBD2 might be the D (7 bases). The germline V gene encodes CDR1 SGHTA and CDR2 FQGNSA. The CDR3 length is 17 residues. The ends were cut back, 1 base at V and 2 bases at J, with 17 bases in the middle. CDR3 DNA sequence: TGTGCCAGCAGCTTAGTAGCCACAGGGAGGGGGCAAGAGACCCAGTACTTC. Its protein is CASSLVATGRGQETQYF. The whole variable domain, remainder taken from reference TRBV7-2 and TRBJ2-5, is GAGVSQSPSNKVTEKGKDVELRCDPISGHTALYWYRQSLGQGLEFLIYFQGNSAPDKSGLPSDRFSAERTGGSVSTLTIQRTQQEDSAVYLCASSLVATGRGQETQYFGPGTRLLVL.

The CDR3 reads CAWSRLADYNEQFF. The CDR3 DNA is TGTGCCTGGAGCCGACTAGCGGACTACAATGAGCAGTTCTTC. The chain links TRBV30 to TRBJ2-1, with 9 bases aligning to TRBD2. Per germline, CDR1 GTSNPN and CDR2 SVGIG (reference sequence). V lost 3 bases to trimming and J lost 3 bases; unmatched junction nucleotides: 3. This CDR3 has 14 amino acids.

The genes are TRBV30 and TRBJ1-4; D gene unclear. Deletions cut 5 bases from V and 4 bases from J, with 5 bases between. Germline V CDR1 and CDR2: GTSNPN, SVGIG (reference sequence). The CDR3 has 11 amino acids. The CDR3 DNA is TGTGCCTGGTGGGATAATGAAAAACTGTTTTTT. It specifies CAWWDNEKLFF.

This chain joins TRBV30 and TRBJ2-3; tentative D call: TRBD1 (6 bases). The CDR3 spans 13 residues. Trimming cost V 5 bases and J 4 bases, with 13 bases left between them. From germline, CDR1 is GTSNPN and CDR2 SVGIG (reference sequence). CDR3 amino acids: CAWGQRASDTQYF. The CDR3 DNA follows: TGTGCCTGGGGACAGAGAGCCTCAGATACGCAGTATTTT.

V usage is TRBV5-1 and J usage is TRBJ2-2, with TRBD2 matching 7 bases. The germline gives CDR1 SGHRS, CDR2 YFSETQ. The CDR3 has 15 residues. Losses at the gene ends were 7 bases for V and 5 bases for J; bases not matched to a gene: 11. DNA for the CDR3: TGCGCCAGCGATCCGGACGGGCGGGGGACCGGGGAGCTGTTTTTT. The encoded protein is CASDPDGRGTGELFF.